The source of this T cell receptor (beta chain) is a study of T-cell reconstitution after alpha-beta-depleted transplantation in children. General study points: About two months after transplant, alpha-beta T cells reportedly came from several hundred expanded graft clones.

A library of TCRbeta sequences, prepared with unique molecular identifiers, was generated. TCRdb redid the calling of the PCR reads with MiXCR, one entry per CDR3 protein. The table includes a few hundred thousand distinct CDR3 sequences, around 25% detected once. On this clonotype itself: Its antigen is as yet unknown.

With V trimmed by 3 bases and J by 11 bases, 7 bases remained unmatched. The CDR3 has 13 residues. CDR1 is MGHDK, CDR2 SYGVNS, per germline. The rearrangement uses TRBV25-1 and TRBJ2-4; TRBD1 agrees at 7 bases. The specimen was PBMCs, collected before TCRalphabeta/CD19-depleted stem cell transplant. This receptor was identified in a girl aged 2 to 10 with Fanconi anemia, due to receive a stem cell transplant. As DNA, the CDR3 is TGTGCCAGCAGTGATAACAGGGGCGACGTTCAGTACTTC. It is translated as CASSDNRGDVQYF.